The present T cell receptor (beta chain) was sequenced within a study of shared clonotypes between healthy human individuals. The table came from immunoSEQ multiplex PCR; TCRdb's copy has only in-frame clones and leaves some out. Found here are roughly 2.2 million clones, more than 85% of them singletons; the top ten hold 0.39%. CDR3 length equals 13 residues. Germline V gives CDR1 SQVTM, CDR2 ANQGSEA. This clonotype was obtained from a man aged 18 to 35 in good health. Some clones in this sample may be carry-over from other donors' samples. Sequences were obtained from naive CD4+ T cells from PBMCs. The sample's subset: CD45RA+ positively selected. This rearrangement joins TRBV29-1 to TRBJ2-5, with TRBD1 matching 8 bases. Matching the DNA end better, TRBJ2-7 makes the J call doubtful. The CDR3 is CSVRHRGAYEQYF. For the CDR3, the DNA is TGCAGCGTACGACACAGGGGGGCCTACGAGCAGTACTTC.